This T cell receptor beta chain was recovered during a study of identical twins. General observations from the study: There were fewer insertions in abundant cord blood beta clonotypes, but memory repertoires showed no such pattern.

There are many counts of this clonotype. Its specificity is unknown. TCRdb recomputed calls from the 5' RACE reads with MiXCR, one row per CDR3 protein. The data contain roughly 540,000 distinct CDR3 sequences, roughly a fifth of them singletons. The CDR3 length is 14 residues. Germline assignment: CDR1 MNHEY and CDR2 SVGEGT. The V end was cut by 0 bases, the J end by 5 bases, with 11 bases between. This sample also belongs to another study, concerning T cells expressing NK-cell markers. That study reports: Four donors showed these clonotypes also leading the CD3+CD56-NKG2C+ fraction.

The sequence was collected from a woman between 18 and 29 years old in good health. The sequencing sample was made of CD4+ T cells sorted from blood. The chain links TRBV6-2 or TRBV6-3 to TRBJ2-7; D tentatively reads TRBD1 or TRBD2 (5 bases each). In DNA form, the CDR3 reads TGTGCCAGCAGTTACTCTATCCGGGACCACGAGCAGTACTTC. Protein product: CASSYSIRDHEQYF.